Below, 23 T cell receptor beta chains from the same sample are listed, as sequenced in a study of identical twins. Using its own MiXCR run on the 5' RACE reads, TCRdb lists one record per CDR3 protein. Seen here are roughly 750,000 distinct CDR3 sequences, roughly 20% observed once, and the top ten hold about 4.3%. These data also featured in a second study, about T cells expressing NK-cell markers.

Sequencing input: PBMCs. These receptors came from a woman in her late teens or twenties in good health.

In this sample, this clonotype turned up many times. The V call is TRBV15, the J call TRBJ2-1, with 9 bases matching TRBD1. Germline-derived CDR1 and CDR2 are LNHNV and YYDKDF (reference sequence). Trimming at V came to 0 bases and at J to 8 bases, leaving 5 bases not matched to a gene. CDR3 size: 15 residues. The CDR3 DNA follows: TGTGCCACCAGCAGAGATGGACAGGGGAGAGATGAGCAGTTCTTC. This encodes CATSRDGQGRDEQFF.

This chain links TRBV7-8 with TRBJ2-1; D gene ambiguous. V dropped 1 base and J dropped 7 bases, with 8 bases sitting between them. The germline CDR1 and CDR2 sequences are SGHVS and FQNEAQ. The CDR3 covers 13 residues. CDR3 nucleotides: TGTGCCAGCAGCTTAGGGTTTGCGAATGAGCAGTTCTTC. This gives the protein CASSLGFANEQFF.

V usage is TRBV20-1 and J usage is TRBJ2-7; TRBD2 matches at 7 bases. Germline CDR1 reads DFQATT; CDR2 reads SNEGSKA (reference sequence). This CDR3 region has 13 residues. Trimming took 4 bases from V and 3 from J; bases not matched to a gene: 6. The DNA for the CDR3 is TGCAGTGCTACTCGGGGGGAGGTCTACGAGCAGTACTTC. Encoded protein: CSATRGEVYEQYF.

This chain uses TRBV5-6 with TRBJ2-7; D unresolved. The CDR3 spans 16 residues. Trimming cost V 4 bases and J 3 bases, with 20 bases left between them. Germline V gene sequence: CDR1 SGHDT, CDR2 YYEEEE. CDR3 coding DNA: TGTGCCAGCAGCCACCGGCTGGAGTCGAGACTCTACGAGCAGTACTTC. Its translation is CASSHRLESRLYEQYF. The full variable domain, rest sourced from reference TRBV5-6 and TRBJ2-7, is DAGVTQSPTHLIKTRGQQVTLRCSPKSGHDTVSWYQQALGQGPQFIFQYYEEEERQRGNFPDRFSGHQFPNYSSELNVNALLLGDSALYLCASSHRLESRLYEQYFGPGTRLTVT.

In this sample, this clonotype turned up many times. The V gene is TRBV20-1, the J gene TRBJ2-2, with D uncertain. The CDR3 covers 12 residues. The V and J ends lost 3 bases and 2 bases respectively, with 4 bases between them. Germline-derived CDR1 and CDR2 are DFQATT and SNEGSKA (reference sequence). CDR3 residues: CSASRNTGELFF. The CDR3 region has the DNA TGCAGTGCTAGCAGAAACACCGGGGAGCTGTTTTTT.

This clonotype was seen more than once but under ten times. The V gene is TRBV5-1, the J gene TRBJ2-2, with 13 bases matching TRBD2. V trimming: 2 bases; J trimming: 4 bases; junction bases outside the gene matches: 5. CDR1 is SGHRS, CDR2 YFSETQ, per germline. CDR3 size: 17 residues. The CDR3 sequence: CASSFFRLAGGTGELFF. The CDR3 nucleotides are TGCGCCAGCAGCTTTTTCAGACTAGCGGGAGGCACCGGGGAGCTGTTTTTT.

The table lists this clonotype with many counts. This CDR3 reads CASSGTGSSYEQYF. In DNA, the CDR3 is TGTGCCAGCAGCGGGACAGGGAGCTCCTACGAGCAGTACTTC. This chain links TRBV9 with TRBJ2-7; 8 bases match TRBD1. Germline CDR1 and CDR2: SGDLS and YYNGEE. Trimming removed 3 bases from V and 0 bases from J; junction bases left unmatched: 2. This CDR3 is 14 amino acids long.

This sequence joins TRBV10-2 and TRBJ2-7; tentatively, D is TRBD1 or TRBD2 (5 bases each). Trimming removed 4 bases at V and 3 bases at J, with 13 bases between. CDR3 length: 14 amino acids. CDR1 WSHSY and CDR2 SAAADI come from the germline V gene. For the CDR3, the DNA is TGCGCCAGCAGTGGCCGGGACGGTGACTACGAGCAGTACTTC. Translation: CASSGRDGDYEQYF.

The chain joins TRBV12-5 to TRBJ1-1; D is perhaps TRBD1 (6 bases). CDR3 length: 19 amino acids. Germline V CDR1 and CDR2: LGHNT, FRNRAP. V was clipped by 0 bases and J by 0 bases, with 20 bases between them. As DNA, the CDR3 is TGTGCTAGTGGTTTGGTAAAAGACGGGTCAGGGGTCTTGAACACTGAAGCTTTCTTT. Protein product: CASGLVKDGSGVLNTEAFF.

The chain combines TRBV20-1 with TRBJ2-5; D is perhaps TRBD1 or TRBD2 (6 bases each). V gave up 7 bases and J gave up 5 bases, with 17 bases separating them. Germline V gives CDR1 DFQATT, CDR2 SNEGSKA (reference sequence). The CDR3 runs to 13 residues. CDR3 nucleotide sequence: TGCAGTGGGCTTCAAGGGGGGCGGGAGACCCAGTACTTC. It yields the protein CSGLQGGRETQYF.

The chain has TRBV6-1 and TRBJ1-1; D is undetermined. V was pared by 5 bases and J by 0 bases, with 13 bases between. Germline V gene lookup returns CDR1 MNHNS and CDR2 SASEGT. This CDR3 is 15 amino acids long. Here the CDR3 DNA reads TGTGCCAGCAGTCGGGCAGGAGTCATGAACACTGAAGCTTTCTTT. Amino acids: CASSRAGVMNTEAFF.

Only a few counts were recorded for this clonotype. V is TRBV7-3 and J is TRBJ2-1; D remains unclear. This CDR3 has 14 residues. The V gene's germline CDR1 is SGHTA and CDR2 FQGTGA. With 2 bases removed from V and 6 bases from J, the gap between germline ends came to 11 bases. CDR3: CASSLSFRANEQFF. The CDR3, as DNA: TGTGCCAGCAGCTTATCTTTTCGGGCCAATGAGCAGTTCTTC.

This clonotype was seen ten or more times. The CDR3 reads CSAYTGSSYNSPLHF. DNA for the CDR3: TGCAGTGCTTATACAGGGAGCTCCTATAATTCACCCCTCCACTTT. The rearrangement links TRBV20-1 to TRBJ1-6; possibly TRBD1 for D (6 bases). The CDR3 is 15 residues long. The V gene lost 5 bases and the J gene lost 0 bases, with 11 bases spanning the gap. Germline CDR1 is DFQATT and CDR2 is SNEGSKA (reference sequence).

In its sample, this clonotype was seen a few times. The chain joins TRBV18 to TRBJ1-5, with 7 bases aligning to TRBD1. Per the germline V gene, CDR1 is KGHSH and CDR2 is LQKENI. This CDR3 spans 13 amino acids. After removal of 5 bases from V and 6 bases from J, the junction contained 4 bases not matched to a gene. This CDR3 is CASSDRVTQPQHF. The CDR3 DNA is TGTGCCAGCTCAGACAGGGTTACTCAGCCCCAGCATTTT. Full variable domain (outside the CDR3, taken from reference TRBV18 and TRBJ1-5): NAGVMQNPRHLVRRRGQEARLRCSPMKGHSHVYWYRQLPEEGLKFMVYLQKENIIDESGMPKERFSAEFPKEGPSILRIQQVVRGDSAAYFCASSDRVTQPQHFGDGTRLSIL.

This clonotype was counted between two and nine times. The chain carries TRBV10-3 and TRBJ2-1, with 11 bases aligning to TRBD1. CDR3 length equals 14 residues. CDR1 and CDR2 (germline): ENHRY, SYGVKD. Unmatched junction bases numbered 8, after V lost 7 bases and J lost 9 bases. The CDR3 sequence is CAINGQGASGEQFF. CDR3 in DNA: TGTGCCATCAACGGACAGGGGGCTTCTGGTGAGCAGTTCTTC.

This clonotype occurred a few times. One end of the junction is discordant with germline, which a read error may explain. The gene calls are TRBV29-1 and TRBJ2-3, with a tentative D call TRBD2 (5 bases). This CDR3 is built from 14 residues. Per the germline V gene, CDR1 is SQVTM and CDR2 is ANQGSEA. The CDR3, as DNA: TGCAGCTTTGAGCCTAGCCGATTCTCAGATACGCAGTATTTT. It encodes CSFEPSRFSDTQYF.

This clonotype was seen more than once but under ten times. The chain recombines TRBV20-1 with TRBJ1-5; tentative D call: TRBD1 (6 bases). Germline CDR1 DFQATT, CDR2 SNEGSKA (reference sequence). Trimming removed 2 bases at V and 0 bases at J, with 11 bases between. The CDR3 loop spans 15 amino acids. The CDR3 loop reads CSARLTGPSNQPQHF. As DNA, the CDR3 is TGCAGTGCTAGATTGACAGGCCCTAGCAATCAGCCCCAGCATTTT.

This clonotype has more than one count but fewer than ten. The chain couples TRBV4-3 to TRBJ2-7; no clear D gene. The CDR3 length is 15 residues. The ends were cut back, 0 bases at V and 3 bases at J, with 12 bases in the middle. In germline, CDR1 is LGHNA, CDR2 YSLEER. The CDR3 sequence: CASSQDFKGHYEQYF. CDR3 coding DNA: TGCGCCAGCAGCCAAGATTTTAAGGGTCACTACGAGCAGTACTTC.

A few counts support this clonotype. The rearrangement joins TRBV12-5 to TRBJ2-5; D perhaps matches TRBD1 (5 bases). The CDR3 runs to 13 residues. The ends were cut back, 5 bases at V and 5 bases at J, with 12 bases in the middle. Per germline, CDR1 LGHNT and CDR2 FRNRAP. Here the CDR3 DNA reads TGTGCTAGTGGTCCGCAGGGCTGGGAGACCCAGTACTTC. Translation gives CASGPQGWETQYF.

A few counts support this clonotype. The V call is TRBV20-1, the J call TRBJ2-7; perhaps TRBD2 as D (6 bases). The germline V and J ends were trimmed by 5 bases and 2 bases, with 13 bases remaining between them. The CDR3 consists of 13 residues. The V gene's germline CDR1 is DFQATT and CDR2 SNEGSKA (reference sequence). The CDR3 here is CSARRDSTYEQYF. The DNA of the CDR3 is TGCAGTGCTCGGCGGGACTCAACCTACGAGCAGTACTTC.

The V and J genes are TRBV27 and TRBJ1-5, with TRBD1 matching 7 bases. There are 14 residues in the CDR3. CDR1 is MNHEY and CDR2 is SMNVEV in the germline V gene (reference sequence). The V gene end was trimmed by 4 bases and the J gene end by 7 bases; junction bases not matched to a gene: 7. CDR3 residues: CASSSGGVRQPQHF. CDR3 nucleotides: TGTGCCAGCAGTTCAGGGGGAGTACGGCAGCCCCAGCATTTT.

In DNA form, the CDR3 reads TGCGCCAGCAGCCAAGCCGGGGGACTGGGAGGGGATACGCAGTATTTT. It yields the protein CASSQAGGLGGDTQYF. J is TRBJ2-3 and V is TRBV4-3; 7 bases fit TRBD2. V lost 1 base to trimming and J lost 6 bases; unmatched junction nucleotides: 10. The germline V gene has CDR1 LGHNA and CDR2 YSLEER. CDR3 length: 16 amino acids.

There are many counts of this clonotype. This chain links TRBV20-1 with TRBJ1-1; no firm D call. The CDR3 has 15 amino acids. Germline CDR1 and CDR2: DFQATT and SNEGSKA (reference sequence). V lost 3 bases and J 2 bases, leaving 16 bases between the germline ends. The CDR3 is CSASRADGLNTEAFF. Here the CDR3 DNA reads TGCAGTGCTAGTAGGGCTGACGGGCTAAACACTGAAGCTTTCTTT.